Below are 17 T cell receptor beta chains sequenced from a single sample in a study of CD8+ T cells in alopecia areata. cDNA serving as the sequencing template came from extracted, reverse transcribed RNA. Profiling relied on immunoSEQ multiplex PCR, and the TCRdb table lists in-frame clones only, not all of them. The repertoire holds about 250,000 clones, with 65% to 70% as singletons. The sequencing here drew on CD4+ T cells sorted from blood, taken at week 0. The source of these receptors is a human donor with alopecia areata.

This clone has only a few counts. This chain links TRBV29-1 with TRBJ1-4; a possible D gene is TRBD1 (6 bases). Germline CDR1 SQVTM, CDR2 ANQGSEA. This CDR3 comprises 15 residues. Between the trimmed V and J ends, which lost 5 bases and 5 bases, there was a span of 18 bases. The CDR3 protein is CSVSLSGGGNEKLFF. DNA of the CDR3: TGCAGCGTTAGCCTTTCTGGAGGGGGGAATGAAAAACTGTTTTTT.

This clone was seen once. This chain connects TRBV30 to TRBJ1-1, with TRBD1 matching 8 bases. Per the germline V gene, CDR1 is GTSNPN and CDR2 is SVGIG (reference sequence). Trimming cost V 1 base and J 10 bases; bases outside gene matches: 5. This CDR3 region has 12 residues. The CDR3 nucleotides are TGTGCCTGGAGTGGGACAGGGTACGGAGCTTTCTTT. Translation: CAWSGTGYGAFF. Combining the CDR3 with reference TRBV30 and TRBJ1-1 gives the whole variable domain SQTIHQWPATLVQPVGSPLSLECTVEGTSNPNLYWYRQAAGRGLQLLFYSVGIGQISSEVPQNLSASRPQDRQFILSSKKLLLSDSGFYLCAWSGTGYGAFFGQGTRLTVV.

This clone was counted between two and nine times. Other DNA sequences in the sample encode the same CDR3. The CDR3 protein is CSVAGNEQFF. The CDR3 region has the DNA TGCAGCGTTGCCGGCAATGAGCAGTTCTTC. The V and J genes are TRBV29-1 and TRBJ2-1; D unresolved. Trimming pared 4 bases from V and 6 bases from J, leaving 4 bases between. CDR1 is SQVTM, CDR2 ANQGSEA, per germline. CDR3 length: 10 amino acids.

This clone was observed a handful of times. The V and J genes are TRBV10-3 and TRBJ2-7; a weak D match, TRBD1 (5 bases). The V and J ends lost 0 bases and 3 bases respectively, with 6 bases between them. Germline CDR1 and CDR2: ENHRY and SYGVKD. The CDR3 has 13 amino acids. CDR3 sequence: CAISESGLYEQYF. The CDR3 DNA follows: TGTGCCATCAGTGAGTCGGGGCTCTACGAGCAGTACTTC.

This clone was seen a few times. The genes are TRBV9 and TRBJ2-2, with D possibly TRBD1 on 6 matching bases. The CDR3 consists of 16 residues. Germline V lookup: CDR1 SGDLS, CDR2 YYNGEE. V was pared by 3 bases and J by 2 bases, with 14 bases between. The CDR3 DNA sequence: TGTGCCAGCAGCGGCGGTTTAGGGGGTAACACCGGGGAGCTGTTTTTT. It encodes CASSGGLGGNTGELFF. The variable domain in full, with the rest retrieved from reference TRBV9 and TRBJ2-2, is DSGVTQTPKHLITATGQRVTLRCSPRSGDLSVYWYQQSLDQGLQFLIQYYNGEERAKGNILERFSAQQFPDLHSELNLSSLELGDSALYFCASSGGLGGNTGELFFGEGSRLTVL.

The rearrangement uses TRBV7-2 and TRBJ1-4; a weak D match, TRBD1 (6 bases). The V gene lost 5 bases and the J gene lost 7 bases, with 17 bases spanning the gap. Germline lookup yields CDR1 SGHTA and CDR2 FQGNSA. The CDR3 contains 15 residues. CDR3 DNA sequence: TGTGCCAGCAGCCGGGCATCCGGGACAAGTGAAAAACTGTTTTTT. It yields the protein CASSRASGTSEKLFF.

The chain has TRBV15 and TRBJ2-3; D call uncertain. Trimming left V 0 bases short and J 4 bases short, with 8 bases between. Germline CDR1 reads LNHNV; CDR2 reads YYDKDF (reference sequence). The CDR3 extends over 14 amino acids. The CDR3 bases are TGTGCCACCAGCAGAGATCCTGGTGCAGATACGCAGTATTTT. Translating gives CATSRDPGADTQYF.

The rearrangement joins TRBV4-2 to TRBJ2-1; D is unresolved. The CDR3 loop spans 14 amino acids. The germline V gene has CDR1 LGHNA and CDR2 YNFKEQ. V lost 2 bases to trimming and J lost 10 bases, with 15 bases between them. CDR3 amino acids: CASSQPRLDSEQFF. The CDR3 nucleotides are TGTGCCAGCAGCCAACCCAGACTTGACTCGGAGCAGTTCTTC.

This clone was found a few times. The chain has TRBV9 and TRBJ2-1; the match to TRBD2 covers 8 bases. V gave up 4 bases and J gave up 1 base; unmatched junction bases: 4. This CDR3 has 15 residues. Germline CDR1 SGDLS, CDR2 YYNGEE. In nucleotides, the CDR3 is TGTGCCAGCAGCTCGGGACTAGGGTCCTACAATGAGCAGTTCTTC. It yields the protein CASSSGLGSYNEQFF.

The chain uses TRBV9 and TRBJ2-5, with TRBD2 identical over 11 bases. This CDR3 region has 16 residues. The V segment lost 0 bases and the J segment 5 bases; nucleotides outside the gene matches: 6. The V gene's germline CDR1 is SGDLS and CDR2 YYNGEE. CDR3 coding DNA: TGTGCCAGCAGCGTAGGGCTAGCGGGGGGTGTGGAGACCCAGTACTTC. Protein: CASSVGLAGGVETQYF.

This rearrangement joins TRBV18 to TRBJ1-2, with a possible D match to TRBD1 (5 bases). V lost 8 bases to trimming and J lost 8 bases, with 24 bases between them. The length of the CDR3 is 15 residues. Germline V lookup: CDR1 KGHSH, CDR2 LQKENI. The CDR3 loop reads CASRSSTGGEFGYTF. Written as DNA, the CDR3 is TGTGCCAGCCGCAGTTCAACCGGGGGGGAGTTCGGCTACACCTTC.

This chain connects TRBV6-5 to TRBJ2-5; D is undetermined. The germline V gene encodes CDR1 MNHEY and CDR2 SVGAGI. Trimming left V 0 bases short and J 7 bases short, with 12 bases between. This CDR3 comprises 14 residues. CDR3 sequence: CASSYSEGWGTQYF. CDR3 in DNA: TGTGCCAGCAGTTACTCGGAAGGGTGGGGGACCCAGTACTTC.

The chain joins TRBV4-2 to TRBJ1-6; 7 positions agree with TRBD1. Germline V CDR1 and CDR2: LGHNA, YNFKEQ. This CDR3 is built from 16 residues. V was clipped by 0 bases and J by 9 bases; unmatched bases: 8. The CDR3 here is CASSQDPGGKGSPLHF. The DNA for the CDR3 is TGTGCCAGCAGCCAAGATCCAGGGGGAAAGGGTTCACCCCTCCACTTT.

This sequence joins TRBV7-9 and TRBJ2-1; D might be TRBD2 (7 bases). CDR3 size: 15 residues. V was cut by 5 bases and J by 4 bases, with 15 bases left in between. Germline CDR1 SEHNR, CDR2 FQNEAQ (reference sequence). CDR3 DNA sequence: TGTGCCAGCAGCCCTAGGGGGGGTTCGTACAATGAGCAGTTCTTC. Protein: CASSPRGGSYNEQFF.

The rearrangement links TRBV5-4 to TRBJ1-1; tentatively, D is TRBD1 (5 bases). V lost 5 bases and J 3 bases, leaving 17 bases between the germline ends. CDR3 length: 15 amino acids. Germline assignment: CDR1 SGHNT and CDR2 YYREEE (reference sequence). The CDR3 is CASSRGPAGDTEAFF. The CDR3, as DNA: TGTGCCAGCAGTCGAGGACCGGCGGGGGACACTGAAGCTTTCTTT.

The chain is built from TRBV10-3 and TRBJ2-5; D may correspond to TRBD1 or TRBD2 (5 bases each). The CDR3 consists of 13 residues. Trimming shortened V by 6 bases and J by 1 base, and 9 bases separated the two germline ends. Germline loops: CDR1 ENHRY, CDR2 SYGVKD. CDR3 loop: CAIRGETQETQYF. DNA of the CDR3: TGTGCCATCAGGGGGGAGACCCAAGAGACCCAGTACTTC.

This clone was found once. Within the sample, other DNA sequences also encode this same CDR3. V is TRBV29-1 and J is TRBJ1-1; D is undetermined. CDR3 length: 13 amino acids. The ends were cut back, 4 bases at V and 1 base at J, with 10 bases in the middle. CDR1 and CDR2 from the germline V gene are SQVTM and ANQGSEA. The CDR3 DNA sequence: TGCAGCGTTGCCGGACGAACGAACACTGAAGCTTTCTTT. Its protein is CSVAGRTNTEAFF.